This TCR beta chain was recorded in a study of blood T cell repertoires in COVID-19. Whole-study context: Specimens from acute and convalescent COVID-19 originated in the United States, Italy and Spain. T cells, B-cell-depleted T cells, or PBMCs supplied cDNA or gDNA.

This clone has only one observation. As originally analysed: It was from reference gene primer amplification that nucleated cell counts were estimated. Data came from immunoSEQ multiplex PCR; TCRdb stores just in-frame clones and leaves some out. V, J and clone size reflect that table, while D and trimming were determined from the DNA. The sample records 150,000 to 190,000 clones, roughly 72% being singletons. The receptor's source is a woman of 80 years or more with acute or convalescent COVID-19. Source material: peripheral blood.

The CDR3: CASSLRQGQIQPQHF. The CDR3 nucleotides are TGTGCCAGCAGTTTGCGACAGGGCCAGATTCAGCCCCAGCATTTT. The rearrangement links TRBV6-5 to TRBJ1-5, with 7 bases that match TRBD1. CDR3 length equals 15 residues. V trimming: 4 bases; J trimming: 6 bases; junction bases outside the gene matches: 9. Per the germline V gene, CDR1 is MNHEY and CDR2 is SVGAGI.